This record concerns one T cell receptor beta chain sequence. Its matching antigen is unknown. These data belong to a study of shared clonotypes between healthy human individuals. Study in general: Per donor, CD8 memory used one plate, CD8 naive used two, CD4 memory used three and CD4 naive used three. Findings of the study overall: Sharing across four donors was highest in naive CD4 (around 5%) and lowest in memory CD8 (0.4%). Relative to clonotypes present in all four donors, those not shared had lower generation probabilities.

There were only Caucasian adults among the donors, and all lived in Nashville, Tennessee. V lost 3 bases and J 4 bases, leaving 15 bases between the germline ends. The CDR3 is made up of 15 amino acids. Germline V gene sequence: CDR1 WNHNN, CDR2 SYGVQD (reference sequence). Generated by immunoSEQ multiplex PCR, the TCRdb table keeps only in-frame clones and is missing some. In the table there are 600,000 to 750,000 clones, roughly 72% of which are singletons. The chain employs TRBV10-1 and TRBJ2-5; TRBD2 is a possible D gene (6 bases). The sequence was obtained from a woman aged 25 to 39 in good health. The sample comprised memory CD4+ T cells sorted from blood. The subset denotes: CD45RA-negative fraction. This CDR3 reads CASSEGGPGAETQYF. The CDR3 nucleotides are TGCGCCAGCAGTGAAGGCGGTCCGGGAGCAGAGACCCAGTACTTC.